This is a list of T cell receptor beta chains from one sample in a study of T cells in Graves' hyperthyroidism and ophthalmopathy. TCRdb re-called the multiplex PCR reads through MiXCR, storing one row per CDR3 protein. This table has under 350,000 distinct CDR3 sequences, over 15% appearing once. Input material: blood. The receptors were gathered from a woman aged 55-69 years with Graves' ophthalmopathy. The CDR3 runs from the conserved cysteine through the conserved F or W. The D gene is left open where the match is weak. Only some rows state a clone size, as once, few, many or a class for expanded clones.

j_call d_call clone_size v_call cdr3_nt cdr3_aa
TRBJ2-3 - many TRBV5-1 TGCGCCAGCAGCCAGCTCGGGGCGGGAACGACAGATTCGCAGTATTTT CASSQLGAGTTDSQYF
TRBJ2-3 - many TRBV20-1 TGCAGTGCTCTTCCAGCAGACGGAGATACGCAGTATTTT CSALPADGDTQYF
TRBJ2-3 TRBD1 many TRBV11-2 TGTGCCAGCAGCCCCAGATCCGGCGTAGGACAGGGCACAGATACGCAGTATTTT CASSPRSGVGQGTDTQYF
TRBJ2-7 TRBD2 - TRBV27 TGTGCCAGCAGTTGGAGGACTAGCTACGAGCAGTACTTC CASSWRTSYEQYF
TRBJ2-1 - many TRBV18 TGTGCCAGCTCCCTACGCAGGGACAATGAGCAGTTCTTC CASSLRRDNEQFF
TRBJ2-3 TRBD1 many TRBV7-9 TGTGCCAGCAGCTTAGGAGGACAGGGGAGCACAGATACGCAGTATTTT CASSLGGQGSTDTQYF
TRBJ1-2 - many TRBV28 TGTGCCAGCAGTTTAGAATTAGTAAACTATGGCTACACCTTC CASSLELVNYGYTF
TRBJ1-5 - few TRBV19 TGTGCCAGCTCCTACCGGGTTAATCAGCCCCAGCATTTT CASSYRVNQPQHF
TRBJ1-2 - - TRBV7-6 TGTGCCAGCAGCTTAGCGTTGGACAGCCTCTATGGCTACACCTTC CASSLALDSLYGYTF
TRBJ2-3 TRBD2 many TRBV5-8 TGTGCCAGCAGCTTGGGGGGGACTAGCGAAGATACGCAGTATTTT CASSLGGTSEDTQYF
TRBJ1-3 TRBD1 - TRBV20-1 TGCAGTGCTAGAAAGGGACAGGGGGCTGGAAACACCATATATTTT CSARKGQGAGNTIYF
TRBJ2-1 - few TRBV29-1 TGCAGCTCATGGACATCCTACAATGAGCAGTTCTTC CSSWTSYNEQFF
TRBJ1-3 - - TRBV12-3/TRBV12-4 TGTGCCAGCAGTCCGGGCCGAAACTCGGACACCATATATTTT CASSPGRNSDTIYF
TRBJ1-2 TRBD1 - TRBV5-6 TGTGCCAGCAGCTACGACAGGGGCGCGTATGGCTACACCTTC CASSYDRGAYGYTF
TRBJ2-7 TRBD1 many TRBV7-9 TGTGCCAGCAGCAGGACAGGGGGCTCTCTGTACGAGCAGTACTTC CASSRTGGSLYEQYF
TRBJ2-7 - many TRBV10-3 TGTGCCATCAGTATGACGGGGAGCTCCTACGAGCAGTACTTC CAISMTGSSYEQYF
TRBJ2-6 - - TRBV18 TGTGCCAGCTCACCATCGTCTAAGGGTTCTGGGGCCAACGTCCTGACTTTC CASSPSSKGSGANVLTF
TRBJ2-6 - - TRBV5-1 TGCGCCAGCAGCACCTCGGGGTCCGGGGCCAACGTCCTGACTTTC CASSTSGSGANVLTF
TRBJ2-3 TRBD2 - TRBV4-1 TGCGCCAGCAGCCTTAGCGGGGCCCACACAGATACGCAGTATTTT CASSLSGAHTDTQYF
TRBJ2-1 TRBD2 - TRBV15 TGTGCCACCAGCAGAGAAATGATGAGTCTAGCGGGAGCCCCCGCCTACAATGAGCAGTTCTTC CATSREMMSLAGAPAYNEQFF
TRBJ2-1 - - TRBV10-3 TGTGCCATCAGTGAGTCTATTGGAAACAATGAGCAGTTCTTC CAISESIGNNEQFF
TRBJ1-2 - few TRBV5-1 TGCGCCAGCAGCTTGGCGTTGGGGGCTGAGGGCTACACCTTC CASSLALGAEGYTF
TRBJ1-5 - - TRBV19 TGTGCCAGTAGGTGGGGACTTATGGGCAATCAGCCCCAGCATTTT CASRWGLMGNQPQHF
TRBJ2-2 - - TRBV28 TGTGCCAGCAGTAAAAGTACAGGGTTCCGGGAGCTGTTTTTT CASSKSTGFRELFF
TRBJ1-2 TRBD1 - TRBV6-1 TGTGCCAGCAGTCGGGACAGGGCTCGCGGCTATGGCTACACCTTC CASSRDRARGYGYTF
TRBJ2-5 - many TRBV7-2 TGTGCCAGCGCAAAGAACCGAGAAGAGACCCAGTACTTC CASAKNREETQYF
TRBJ2-7 - many TRBV6-5 TGTGCCAGCAGTTACTCGCCTAGTGACTACGAGCAGTACTTC CASSYSPSDYEQYF
TRBJ1-2 TRBD1 few TRBV5-4 TGTGCCAGCAGCTTGACAGGGGTCGGCTACACCTTC CASSLTGVGYTF
TRBJ2-3 - many TRBV24-1 TGTGCCACCAGTGATTACGGAGCCCGGAGCGGGCCCCCGGATACGCAGTATTTT CATSDYGARSGPPDTQYF